A selection of T cell receptor beta chains follows, all from one sample in a study of blood T cell repertoires in COVID-19. Assay: immunoSEQ multiplex PCR; the TCRdb copy retains only in-frame clones and omits some. The sample lists roughly 130,000 clones; about 90% were seen once. Material for sequencing was peripheral blood. Receptor source: a woman in her sixties or seventies with acute or convalescent COVID-19. The CDR3 runs from the conserved cysteine through the conserved F or W. The D gene is left open where the match is weak. Not every row has a clone size; where given, it reads once, few, many or a size class.

abundance: NA; d_gene: NA; j_gene: TRBJ1-5; v_gene: TRBV28; CDR3aa: CASTRRFGGGQPQHF; CDR3nt: TGTGCCAGCACAAGGAGGTTTGGGGGCGGTCAGCCCCAGCATTTT
abundance: NA; d_gene: TRBD1; j_gene: TRBJ1-2; v_gene: TRBV7-9; CDR3aa: CASSFRTGNTNYGYTF; CDR3nt: TGTGCCAGCAGCTTCCGGACAGGGAATACTAACTATGGCTACACCTTC
abundance: NA; d_gene: TRBD1; j_gene: TRBJ1-5; v_gene: TRBV28; CDR3aa: CASSLGTGGRQPQHF; CDR3nt: TGTGCCAGCAGCCTGGGGACAGGGGGCAGACAGCCCCAGCATTTT
abundance: NA; d_gene: NA; j_gene: TRBJ2-3; v_gene: TRBV28; CDR3aa: CASRRQEISTDTQYF; CDR3nt: TGTGCCAGCAGAAGACAGGAGATAAGCACAGATACGCAGTATTTT
abundance: NA; d_gene: TRBD2; j_gene: TRBJ2-2; v_gene: TRBV24-1; CDR3aa: CATSGLAGTGELFF; CDR3nt: TGTGCCACCAGTGGGCTAGCGGGCACCGGGGAGCTGTTTTTT
abundance: NA; d_gene: TRBD2; j_gene: TRBJ2-1; v_gene: TRBV27; CDR3aa: CASIGTSGRNEQFF; CDR3nt: TGTGCCAGTATAGGGACTAGCGGGAGGAATGAGCAGTTCTTC
abundance: once; d_gene: NA; j_gene: TRBJ2-3; v_gene: TRBV6-6; CDR3aa: CASSYLAVGEDTQYF; CDR3nt: TGTGCCAGCAGTTACTTGGCGGTCGGGGAAGATACGCAGTATTTT
abundance: once; d_gene: NA; j_gene: TRBJ1-1; v_gene: TRBV6-5; CDR3aa: CASSPTGDTEAFF; CDR3nt: TGTGCCAGCAGCCCAACGGGGGACACTGAAGCTTTCTTT
abundance: NA; d_gene: TRBD1; j_gene: TRBJ2-1; v_gene: TRBV5-1; CDR3aa: CASSLKGTGDYNEQFF; CDR3nt: TGCGCCAGCAGCTTGAAAGGGACAGGCGACTACAATGAGCAGTTCTTC
abundance: NA; d_gene: TRBD1; j_gene: TRBJ1-2; v_gene: TRBV6-5; CDR3aa: CASSSDRGDYGYTF; CDR3nt: TGTGCCAGCAGTTCGGACAGGGGGGACTATGGCTACACCTTC
abundance: NA; d_gene: TRBD1; j_gene: TRBJ1-5; v_gene: TRBV4-2; CDR3aa: CASSQDQGAGNQPQHF; CDR3nt: TGTGCCAGCAGCCAAGATCAGGGGGCAGGCAATCAGCCCCAGCATTTT
abundance: NA; d_gene: NA; j_gene: TRBJ1-2; v_gene: TRBV9; CDR3aa: CASSLQRGGPGEGYTF; CDR3nt: TGTGCCAGCAGCCTCCAAAGGGGGGGCCCGGGGGAAGGCTACACCTTC
abundance: NA; d_gene: TRBD2; j_gene: TRBJ2-1; v_gene: TRBV27; CDR3aa: CASSLYGWLAGGSVSSYNEQFF; CDR3nt: TGTGCCAGCAGTTTATATGGATGGCTAGCGGGAGGGAGCGTCAGCTCCTACAATGAGCAGTTCTTC
abundance: NA; d_gene: NA; j_gene: TRBJ1-2; v_gene: TRBV6-5; CDR3aa: CASKRALNYGYTF; CDR3nt: TGTGCCAGCAAGCGGGCACTTAACTATGGCTACACCTTC
abundance: NA; d_gene: NA; j_gene: TRBJ1-3; v_gene: TRBV12-3/TRBV12-4; CDR3aa: CASSPKNTIYF; CDR3nt: TGTGCCAGCAGTCCCAAAAACACCATATATTTT
abundance: NA; d_gene: NA; j_gene: TRBJ1-5; v_gene: TRBV6-6; CDR3aa: CASRPKTKSNQPQHF; CDR3nt: TGTGCCAGCAGACCCAAGACAAAGTCCAATCAGCCCCAGCATTTT
abundance: NA; d_gene: TRBD2; j_gene: TRBJ2-1; v_gene: TRBV4-2; CDR3aa: CASSQFTSGSSYNEQFF; CDR3nt: TGTGCCAGCAGCCAATTTACTAGCGGAAGCTCCTACAATGAGCAGTTCTTC
abundance: NA; d_gene: NA; j_gene: TRBJ2-4; v_gene: TRBV30; CDR3aa: CAWTPLGIAKNIQYF; CDR3nt: TGTGCCTGGACCCCCCTCGGGATAGCCAAAAACATTCAGTACTTC
abundance: NA; d_gene: TRBD1; j_gene: TRBJ1-6; v_gene: TRBV30; CDR3aa: CAWSVQDRGGSPLHF; CDR3nt: TGTGCCTGGAGTGTACAAGACAGGGGGGGTTCACCCCTCCACTTT
abundance: NA; d_gene: TRBD1; j_gene: TRBJ1-2; v_gene: TRBV11-2; CDR3aa: CATTAGTGVIGYTF; CDR3nt: TGTGCCACCACCGCCGGGACAGGGGTTATAGGCTACACCTTC
abundance: few; d_gene: NA; j_gene: TRBJ1-1; v_gene: TRBV12-5; CDR3aa: CASGLVSSPTEAFF; CDR3nt: TGTGCTAGTGGTTTGGTATCTAGTCCCACTGAAGCTTTCTTT
abundance: NA; d_gene: TRBD1; j_gene: TRBJ1-1; v_gene: TRBV25-1; CDR3aa: CASSPRETGTTFF; CDR3nt: TGTGCCAGCAGTCCCCGAGAGACAGGGACAACTTTCTTT
abundance: NA; d_gene: TRBD1; j_gene: TRBJ2-4; v_gene: TRBV3-1/TRBV3-2; CDR3aa: CASSKMTGTKNIQYF; CDR3nt: TGTGCCAGCAGCAAGATGACAGGGACCAAAAACATTCAGTACTTC
abundance: NA; d_gene: TRBD2; j_gene: TRBJ2-2; v_gene: TRBV15; CDR3aa: CATSKSSGRNTGELFF; CDR3nt: TGTGCCACCAGCAAAAGTAGCGGGAGGAACACCGGGGAGCTGTTTTTT
abundance: NA; d_gene: NA; j_gene: TRBJ1-1; v_gene: TRBV30; CDR3aa: CAWRQGSNTEAFF; CDR3nt: TGTGCCTGGAGGCAGGGGTCGAACACTGAAGCTTTCTTT
abundance: NA; d_gene: TRBD2; j_gene: TRBJ2-1; v_gene: TRBV27; CDR3aa: CASSPGLAGVNEQFF; CDR3nt: TGTGCCAGCAGTCCTGGACTAGCGGGGGTCAATGAGCAGTTCTTC
abundance: NA; d_gene: NA; j_gene: TRBJ2-5; v_gene: TRBV9; CDR3aa: CASSADPGRETQYF; CDR3nt: TGTGCCAGCAGCGCCGACCCGGGGAGGGAGACCCAGTACTTC
abundance: few; d_gene: TRBD1; j_gene: TRBJ1-1; v_gene: TRBV4-2; CDR3aa: CASSQERTGGYAEAFF; CDR3nt: TGTGCCAGCAGCCAAGAGAGGACAGGGGGCTACGCTGAAGCTTTCTTT
abundance: NA; d_gene: NA; j_gene: TRBJ2-1; v_gene: TRBV2; CDR3aa: CASRLEVRSNEQFF; CDR3nt: TGTGCCAGCAGGCTAGAAGTGCGGAGCAATGAGCAGTTCTTC
abundance: NA; d_gene: TRBD2; j_gene: TRBJ2-1; v_gene: TRBV29-1; CDR3aa: CSVEGLAGGSSSYNEQFF; CDR3nt: TGCAGCGTTGAGGGACTAGCGGGAGGGTCGAGCTCCTACAATGAGCAGTTCTTC
abundance: NA; d_gene: TRBD1; j_gene: TRBJ2-1; v_gene: TRBV7-3; CDR3aa: CASSLTPGTGAKDEQFF; CDR3nt: TGTGCCAGCAGCCTAACCCCAGGGACAGGGGCTAAGGATGAGCAGTTCTTC
abundance: NA; d_gene: NA; j_gene: TRBJ2-7; v_gene: TRBV2; CDR3aa: CASTVLTYEQYF; CDR3nt: TGTGCCAGTACAGTATTAACCTACGAGCAGTACTTC
abundance: once; d_gene: TRBD1; j_gene: TRBJ2-7; v_gene: TRBV5-1; CDR3aa: CASSTPTGVGEQYF; CDR3nt: TGCGCCAGCAGTACTCCAACAGGGGTCGGGGAGCAGTACTTC
abundance: NA; d_gene: NA; j_gene: TRBJ1-3; v_gene: TRBV11-2; CDR3aa: CASSLTQGSSGNTIYF; CDR3nt: TGTGCCAGCAGCTTGACCCAGGGGAGCTCTGGAAACACCATATATTTT
abundance: once; d_gene: NA; j_gene: TRBJ2-1; v_gene: TRBV21-1; CDR3aa: CASPRGTPRGNEQFF; CDR3nt: TGTGCCAGCCCTCGTGGGACTCCCAGGGGGAATGAGCAGTTCTTC
abundance: NA; d_gene: NA; j_gene: TRBJ2-5; v_gene: TRBV2; CDR3aa: CASQKVGGEQETQYF; CDR3nt: TGTGCCAGCCAAAAAGTGGGGGGAGAACAAGAGACCCAGTACTTC
abundance: NA; d_gene: NA; j_gene: TRBJ2-4; v_gene: TRBV5-1; CDR3aa: CASSLDASGQKYF; CDR3nt: TGCGCCAGCAGCTTGGATGCTTCGGGACAAAAATACTTC
abundance: NA; d_gene: TRBD1; j_gene: TRBJ2-1; v_gene: TRBV18; CDR3aa: CASSQGQGIGEQFF; CDR3nt: TGTGCCAGCTCACAGGGACAGGGGATCGGTGAGCAGTTCTTC
abundance: NA; d_gene: TRBD1; j_gene: TRBJ2-7; v_gene: TRBV4-1; CDR3aa: CASSQSTGAYEQYF; CDR3nt: TGCGCCAGCAGCCAATCCACAGGGGCCTACGAGCAGTACTTC
abundance: NA; d_gene: NA; j_gene: TRBJ1-5; v_gene: TRBV24-1; CDR3aa: CATSDPGTQTPQHF; CDR3nt: TGTGCCACCAGTGATCCCGGGACACAGACGCCCCAGCATTTT
abundance: NA; d_gene: NA; j_gene: TRBJ2-1; v_gene: TRBV12-1; CDR3aa: CASSLGSGQGYNNEQFF; CDR3nt: TGTGCCAGCAGCTTGGGGTCGGGGCAGGGGTACAACAATGAGCAGTTCTTC
abundance: NA; d_gene: NA; j_gene: TRBJ1-1; v_gene: TRBV5-8; CDR3aa: CASSLARDFTEAFF; CDR3nt: TGTGCCAGCAGCTTGGCCAGGGACTTCACTGAAGCTTTCTTT
abundance: NA; d_gene: TRBD1; j_gene: TRBJ1-1; v_gene: TRBV5-1; CDR3aa: CASSPAGGNTEAFF; CDR3nt: TGCGCCAGCAGCCCCGCAGGGGGGAACACTGAAGCTTTCTTT
abundance: NA; d_gene: NA; j_gene: TRBJ2-1; v_gene: TRBV3-1/TRBV3-2; CDR3aa: CASSQARGNEQFF; CDR3nt: TGTGCCAGCAGCCAGGCTCGGGGCAATGAGCAGTTCTTC
abundance: NA; d_gene: NA; j_gene: TRBJ2-5; v_gene: TRBV3-1/TRBV3-2; CDR3aa: CASSVRERAYQETQYF; CDR3nt: TGTGCCAGCAGCGTCCGGGAGCGGGCGTACCAAGAGACCCAGTACTTC